One sample yielded the 18 T cell receptor beta chains listed below, sequenced in a study of CD8+ T cells in alopecia areata. Specified treatment: oral pan-JAK inhibitor, 5-10 mg twice daily. As the sequencing template, cDNA was produced by extracting RNA and reverse transcribing it. Clones were sequenced by immunoSEQ multiplex PCR, and TCRdb holds only the in-frame ones, with some missing. Of about 120,000 clones in the sample, about 50% were seen once. The sample here was CD4+ T cells sorted from blood, taken at week 4, from a patient treated with tofacitinib. Receptor source: a human donor with alopecia areata.

This clone showed up just a few times. The chain carries TRBV7-9 and TRBJ2-5; 10 bases match TRBD2. In germline, CDR1 is SEHNR, CDR2 FQNEAQ (reference sequence). The CDR3 runs 15 residues. V dropped 5 bases and J dropped 4; count of bases not matched to a gene: 7. This CDR3 reads CASSSGRGRVETQYF. The CDR3 DNA follows: TGTGCCAGCAGCAGCGGGAGGGGGCGTGTAGAGACCCAGTACTTC.

The chain joins TRBV2 to TRBJ2-1; maybe TRBD2 (6 bases). The CDR3 sequence is 16 residues long. Trimming removed 4 bases from V and 3 bases from J, with 16 bases in between. Germline V CDR1 and CDR2: SNHLY, FYNNEI. The CDR3 sequence: CASSGFRELDYNEQFF. CDR3 nucleotide sequence: TGTGCCAGCAGTGGCTTCCGGGAGTTGGACTACAATGAGCAGTTCTTC. Together with reference TRBV2 and TRBJ2-1, the CDR3 gives the full variable domain: EPEVTQTPSHQVTQMGQEVILRCVPISNHLYFYWYRQILGQKVEFLVSFYNNEISEKSEIFDDQFSVERPDGSNFTLKIRSTKLEDSAMYFCASSGFRELDYNEQFFGPGTRLTVL.

This clone occurred a few times. The gene calls are TRBV25-1 and TRBJ1-2, with a tentative D call TRBD1 (6 bases). Trimming shortened V by 5 bases and J by 4 bases, and 11 bases separated the two germline ends. Germline values: CDR1 MGHDK, CDR2 SYGVNS. The CDR3 contains 13 residues. CDR3 sequence: CASSHPGAYGYTF. The CDR3 DNA reads as TGTGCCAGCAGTCATCCAGGGGCCTATGGCTACACCTTC.

The gene calls are TRBV6-6 and TRBJ2-5; D ambiguous. V was cut by 6 bases and J by 5 bases, with 7 bases left in between. This CDR3 has 11 amino acids. The germline CDR1 and CDR2 sequences are MNHNY and SVGAGI (reference sequence). As DNA, the CDR3 is TGTGCCAGCAGGGATGGGGAGACCCAGTACTTC. It specifies CASRDGETQYF.

The chain employs TRBV30 and TRBJ2-7; a possible D gene is TRBD1 (6 bases). The germline gives CDR1 GTSNPN, CDR2 SVGIG (reference sequence). Trimming removed 5 bases at V and 5 bases at J, with 22 bases between. This CDR3 has 15 residues. The CDR3 spells CAWQKFTGLGNEQYF. The CDR3 DNA reads as TGTGCCTGGCAAAAATTTACAGGGTTAGGAAACGAGCAGTACTTC.

V is TRBV5-1 and J is TRBJ2-1; 8 bases line up with TRBD1. This CDR3 is built from 14 residues. With 4 bases clipped from V and 4 bases from J, the junction kept 4 bases outside the gene matches. CDR1 and CDR2 from the germline V gene are SGHRS and YFSETQ. The CDR3 bases are TGCGCCAGCAGCGACGGACAGGGTTACAATGAGCAGTTCTTC. Protein sequence: CASSDGQGYNEQFF.

This chain links TRBV6-5 with TRBJ2-3; the match to TRBD1 covers 7 bases. After removal of 2 bases from V and 3 bases from J, the junction contained 5 bases not matched to a gene. CDR1 is MNHEY and CDR2 is SVGAGI in the germline V gene. The CDR3 is made up of 15 amino acids. The CDR3 DNA reads as TGTGCCAGCAGTTACCTGACAGGGTGGACAGATACGCAGTATTTT. Protein product: CASSYLTGWTDTQYF.

This clone was seen more than once but under ten times. The chain carries TRBV4-1 and TRBJ2-3; TRBD2 matches 7 bases. Germline V gives CDR1 MGHRA, CDR2 YSYEKL. V lost 0 bases and J lost 6; bases outside the gene matches: 9. The CDR3 contains 16 residues. DNA of the CDR3: TGCGCCAGCAGCCAAGATTCCAGCGGGGTAAGGGATACGCAGTATTTT. Its translation: CASSQDSSGVRDTQYF.

The V and J genes are TRBV5-1 and TRBJ2-2; D remains unclear. Trimming stripped 1 base from V and 0 bases from J, with 16 bases between. The CDR3 is 18 residues long. Germline CDR1 SGHRS, CDR2 YFSETQ. The CDR3 nucleotides read TGCGCCAGCAGCTTGTACCCGCTTGAACTCGCGAACACCGGGGAGCTGTTTTTT. As protein: CASSLYPLELANTGELFF.

This chain connects TRBV29-1 to TRBJ1-3; 7 bases are a match to TRBD1. The CDR3 has 12 amino acids. Germline V gives CDR1 SQVTM, CDR2 ANQGSEA. V shed 1 base, J shed 15 bases, and the junction held 9 bases outside the gene matches. The CDR3 sequence is CSVEVGGGGQYF. The CDR3 nucleotides are TGCAGCGTTGAAGTAGGTGGAGGGGGCCAATATTTT.

This chain links TRBV30 with TRBJ2-5; possibly TRBD1 for D (5 bases). The V and J ends lost 0 bases and 5 bases respectively, with 13 bases between them. This CDR3 comprises 14 residues. Looked up from germline, CDR1 is GTSNPN and CDR2 is SVGIG (reference sequence). CDR3 nucleotide sequence: TGTGCCTGGAGTGTTGGTGGGAACAGGGAGACCCAGTACTTC. Translating it yields CAWSVGGNRETQYF.

Of note for this clone: One end of the junction varies from germline; a read error may be responsible. The genes are TRBV5-1 and TRBJ1-1; perhaps TRBD1 as D (5 bases). The CDR3 is 14 residues long. Per the germline V gene, CDR1 is SGHRS and CDR2 is YFSETQ. The CDR3 reads CASSLGGKNPEAFF. The CDR3 region has the DNA TGCGCCAGCAGCTTGGGGGGGAAGAACCCTGAAGCTTTCTTT.

The chain links TRBV29-1 to TRBJ2-2, with D maybe TRBD1 (5 bases). Deletions cut 4 bases from V and 2 bases from J, with 8 bases between. Germline CDR1 reads SQVTM; CDR2 reads ANQGSEA. The CDR3 spans 13 residues. The DNA of the CDR3 is TGCAGCGTTGGACAGCTTAACACCGGGGAGCTGTTTTTT. Translation: CSVGQLNTGELFF.

This rearrangement joins TRBV11-2 to TRBJ2-2; TRBD2 agrees at 8 bases. The junction had 6 bases not matched to a gene; V was cut back by 5 bases and J by 1 base. This CDR3 comprises 16 residues. CDR1 and CDR2 from the germline V gene are SGHAT and FQNNGV. The CDR3 is CASSPTAGGNTGELFF. CDR3 nucleotide sequence: TGTGCCAGCAGCCCGACGGCGGGAGGGAACACCGGGGAGCTGTTTTTT.

This chain uses TRBV2 with TRBJ1-6; D remains unclear. The CDR3 contains 13 residues. Germline lookup yields CDR1 SNHLY and CDR2 FYNNEI. V lost 6 bases, J lost 10 bases, and 13 bases lay in between. The CDR3 spells CASSLERESPLHF. CDR3 in DNA: TGTGCCAGCAGCCTAGAAAGGGAGTCACCCCTCCACTTT.

This clone was detected only a few times. This chain joins TRBV30 and TRBJ1-1; D possibly corresponds to TRBD1 (5 bases). Trimming shortened V by 0 bases and J by 12 bases, and 17 bases separated the two germline ends. This CDR3 is built from 13 residues. Looked up from germline, CDR1 is GTSNPN and CDR2 is SVGIG (reference sequence). In DNA, the CDR3 is TGTGCCTGGAGTGTACTGGGGGGTACTGGGACTTTCTTT. Its protein is CAWSVLGGTGTFF.

The chain joins TRBV18 to TRBJ2-5; no firm D call. CDR3 size: 12 residues. Deletions cut 2 bases from V and 1 base from J, with 2 bases between. CDR1 and CDR2 from the germline V gene are KGHSH and LQKENI. The CDR3 loop reads CASSPTQETQYF. The CDR3 nucleotides are TGTGCCAGCTCACCAACCCAAGAGACCCAGTACTTC.

The rearrangement links TRBV5-1 to TRBJ1-4; unclear D gene. The germline V gene has CDR1 SGHRS and CDR2 YFSETQ. Trimming took 5 bases from V and 8 from J, leaving 13 bases between them. This CDR3 is 13 amino acids long. CDR3 in amino acids: CASRGPEGEKLFF. The CDR3 region has the DNA TGCGCCAGCAGAGGCCCCGAAGGCGAAAAACTGTTTTTT.